This section outlines one T cell receptor (beta chain) sequence together with its context. The junction shows a germline mismatch at one end, possibly a read error. The CDR3 has 18 amino acids. Looked up from germline, CDR1 is SSHAT and CDR2 is FNYEAQ (reference sequence). The data belong to a study of T cell changes during pregnancy in multiple sclerosis. The data were produced by immunoSEQ multiplex PCR, yet TCRdb's version contains in-frame clones alone and is incomplete. The data show just under 60,000 clones, with about 92% seen just once and under 0.95% held by the top ten. The sample in question was peripheral blood, obtained in the first trimester of pregnancy. The TCR was taken from a female donor with multiple sclerosis, enrolled in a pregnancy study. The chain carries TRBV7-7 and TRBJ2-6; TRBD1 matches 9 bases. CDR3 amino acids: CASSPGGTGYSGANVLTF. Written as DNA, the CDR3 is TGTGCTAGCAGCCCTGGGGGGACAGGGTACTCTGGGGCCAACGTCCTGACTTTC. The full variable domain, completed using reference TRBV7-7 and TRBJ2-6, is GAGVSQSPRYKVTKRGQDVTLRCDPISSHATLYWYQQALGQGPEFLTYFNYEAQPDKSGLPSDRFSAERPEGSISTLTIQRTEQRDSAMYRCASSPGGTGYSGANVLTFGAGSRLTVL.